The next 19 T cell receptor beta chains were all read from a single sample in a study of PD-1 blockade in classical Hodgkin lymphoma. TCRdb's table, derived via immunoSEQ multiplex PCR, lists solely in-frame clones and lacks some. This repertoire shows more than 50,000 clones, 80% to 90% found once; its top ten account for approximately 16%. No patient escaped relapse after autologous stem cell transplantation, and brentuximab vedotin exposure varied. This specimen consisted of peripheral blood mononuclear cells (PBMCs), obtained at baseline. The receptor source for this set is a human donor with classical Hodgkin lymphoma.

This clone was detected only once. This rearrangement joins TRBV5-1 to TRBJ2-2; D perhaps matches TRBD2 (6 bases). The CDR3 runs 15 residues. V was cut by 7 bases and J by 5 bases, with 18 bases left in between. Germline lookup yields CDR1 SGHRS and CDR2 YFSETQ. CDR3 protein: CASGNAGLETGELFF. CDR3 sequence (DNA): TGCGCCAGCGGGAATGCGGGGTTAGAGACCGGGGAGCTGTTTTTT.

This sequence joins TRBV5-4 and TRBJ2-2; 8 bases are a match to TRBD1. This CDR3 has 14 amino acids. J was trimmed by 9 bases and V by 4 bases; bases with no gene match: 8. Germline CDR1 reads SGHNT; CDR2 reads YYREEE (reference sequence). The CDR3 protein is CASSPGQGSRELFF. In nucleotides, the CDR3 is TGTGCCAGCAGCCCCGGACAGGGTAGCCGGGAGCTGTTTTTT. Combining the CDR3 with reference TRBV5-4 and TRBJ2-2 gives the whole variable domain ETGVTQSPTHLIKTRGQQVTLRCSSQSGHNTVSWYQQALGQGPQFIFQYYREEENGRGNFPPRFSGLQFPNYSSELNVNALELDDSALYLCASSPGQGSRELFFGEGSRLTVL.

This clone was found once. The chain carries TRBV4-1 and TRBJ1-2, with a tentative D call TRBD1 (5 bases). Germline V gene data show CDR1 as MGHRA and CDR2 as YSYEKL. This CDR3 has 17 residues. The germline V and J ends were trimmed by 0 bases and 0 bases, with 14 bases remaining between them. The CDR3 here is CASSQEPARATNYGYTF. The CDR3 DNA follows: TGCGCCAGCAGCCAAGAGCCCGCCAGGGCTACTAACTATGGCTACACCTTC.

This sequence joins TRBV7-9 and TRBJ1-4; D gene uncertain. The CDR3 extends over 17 amino acids. V lost 5 bases and J lost 7, with 23 bases in between. CDR1 SEHNR and CDR2 FQNEAQ come from the germline V gene (reference sequence). The CDR3 nucleotides are TGTGCCAGCAGCATACAACCCAACATGGCTGCGGGTGAAAAACTGTTTTTT. Its protein product is CASSIQPNMAAGEKLFF.

This chain links TRBV30 with TRBJ1-6, with D perhaps matching TRBD1 (5 bases). The germline gives CDR1 GTSNPN, CDR2 SVGIG (reference sequence). With 0 bases removed from V and 8 bases from J, the gap between germline ends came to 14 bases. CDR3 length: 15 amino acids. CDR3 sequence reads: CAWSVIGQGDSPLHF. The CDR3, as DNA: TGTGCCTGGAGTGTAATTGGTCAGGGAGATTCACCCCTCCACTTT.

This chain connects TRBV28 to TRBJ1-1; no definite D call. V shed 2 bases and J shed 8 bases, with 12 bases lying between them. The CDR3 is 13 residues long. Looked up from germline, CDR1 is MDHEN and CDR2 is SYDVKM. CDR3 DNA: TGTGCCAGCAGTTTAATAGCAGGTCTGGAAGCTTTCTTT. Its protein product is CASSLIAGLEAFF.

This chain joins TRBV7-9 and TRBJ2-1; TRBD1 matches at 9 bases. CDR3 length: 13 residues. V lost 6 bases to trimming and J lost 11 bases; unmatched junction nucleotides: 8. CDR1 and CDR2 (germline): SEHNR, FQNEAQ (reference sequence). The chain's CDR3 is CASSFPGQGKQFF. CDR3 nucleotide sequence: TGTGCCAGCAGTTTTCCGGGACAGGGTAAGCAGTTCTTC.

The rearrangement joins TRBV11-2 to TRBJ2-1; D gene uncertain. In germline, CDR1 is SGHAT, CDR2 FQNNGV. Trimming removed 3 bases at V and 5 bases at J, with 8 bases between. CDR3 length: 13 residues. In nucleotides, the CDR3 is TGTGCCAGCAGCTTCAGTATTAACAATGAGCAGTTCTTC. It is translated as CASSFSINNEQFF.

This sequence joins TRBV7-9 and TRBJ1-2; D is ambiguous. Germline V CDR1 and CDR2: SEHNR, FQNEAQ (reference sequence). The CDR3 length is 14 residues. With 1 base removed from V and 4 bases from J, the gap between germline ends came to 10 bases. The CDR3 protein is CASSLETVFYGYTF. The DNA for the CDR3 is TGTGCCAGCAGCTTAGAAACAGTGTTCTATGGCTACACCTTC.

This sequence joins TRBV5-1 and TRBJ1-1; D not resolved. The V gene's germline CDR1 is SGHRS and CDR2 YFSETQ. This CDR3 spans 11 amino acids. Trimming pared 2 bases from V and 7 bases from J, leaving 6 bases between. The CDR3 DNA reads TGCGCCAGCAGCTTCGAGAGTGAAGCTTTCTTT. Translating it yields CASSFESEAFF. Drawing the rest from reference TRBV5-1 and TRBJ1-1, the complete variable domain is KAGVTQTPRYLIKTRGQQVTLSCSPISGHRSVSWYQQTPGQGLQFLFEYFSETQRNKGNFPGRFSGRQFSNSRSEMNVSTLELGDSALYLCASSFESEAFFGQGTRLTVV.

The rearrangement uses TRBV27 and TRBJ1-2; D perhaps matches TRBD1 (5 bases). V was clipped by 5 bases and J by 0 bases, with 10 bases between them. The germline gives CDR1 MNHEY, CDR2 SMNVEV (reference sequence). The length of the CDR3 is 14 residues. The CDR3 spells CASSQGHSNYGYTF. CDR3 nucleotide sequence: TGTGCCAGCAGTCAGGGCCATTCTAACTATGGCTACACCTTC.

This sequence joins TRBV7-9 and TRBJ1-1, with D hard to call. CDR1 is SEHNR and CDR2 is FQNEAQ in the germline V gene (reference sequence). This CDR3 spans 12 amino acids. Deletions cut 5 bases from V and 3 bases from J, with 7 bases between. This CDR3 reads CASSTLDTEAFF. As DNA, the CDR3 is TGTGCCAGCAGCACTCTAGACACTGAAGCTTTCTTT.

This chain joins TRBV2 and TRBJ2-7; 7 nucleotides match TRBD2. J was trimmed by 7 bases and V by 5 bases; bases with no gene match: 8. CDR1 is SNHLY and CDR2 is FYNNEI in the germline V gene. The CDR3 runs 13 residues. CDR3 DNA sequence: TGTGCCAGCAGTCGGGACTACCTTTGGGAGCAGTACTTC. Amino acid sequence: CASSRDYLWEQYF.

The chain uses TRBV7-6 and TRBJ1-3; maybe TRBD1 (6 bases). V lost 5 bases to trimming and J lost 7 bases, with 18 bases between them. This CDR3 region has 15 residues. Germline-derived CDR1 and CDR2 are SGHVS and FNYEAQ. Here the CDR3 reads CASSAISGAGNTIYF. CDR3 nucleotide sequence: TGTGCCAGCAGCGCGATCTCGGGGGCGGGCAACACCATATATTTT. Variable domain in full (rest from reference TRBV7-6 and TRBJ1-3): GAGVSQSPRYKVTKRGQDVALRCDPISGHVSLYWYRQALGQGPEFLTYFNYEAQQDKSGLPNDRFSAERPEGSISTLTIQRTEQRDSAMYRCASSAISGAGNTIYFGEGSWLTVV.

This clone has just a few counts. This rearrangement joins TRBV27 to TRBJ2-3; tentatively, D is TRBD1 (5 bases). CDR1 and CDR2 from the germline V gene are MNHEY and SMNVEV (reference sequence). The germline V and J ends were trimmed by 5 bases and 8 bases, with 20 bases remaining between them. The CDR3 totals 15 residues. The CDR3 coding sequence is TGTGCCAGCAGTACCCAAGACAGCCTACTATCTACGCAGTATTTT. Its protein is CASSTQDSLLSTQYF.

The chain links TRBV5-1 to TRBJ2-1; TRBD1 is a possible D gene (6 bases). In germline, CDR1 is SGHRS, CDR2 YFSETQ. CDR3 length equals 12 residues. Between the trimmed V and J ends, which lost 4 bases and 6 bases, there was a span of 8 bases. The CDR3 DNA reads TGCGCCAGCAGCCCGGACAGCAATGAGCAGTTCTTC. Protein sequence: CASSPDSNEQFF.

This chain connects TRBV2 to TRBJ2-3; tentative D call: TRBD2 (7 bases). Between the trimmed V and J ends, which lost 3 bases and 2 bases, there was a span of 12 bases. CDR3 length: 15 amino acids. Germline CDR1 and CDR2: SNHLY and FYNNEI. The CDR3 region is CASSETGGHTDTQYF. The CDR3 coding sequence is TGTGCCAGCAGTGAGACGGGGGGCCACACAGATACGCAGTATTTT.

V gene TRBV7-9 combines with J gene TRBJ2-3, with 12 bases fitting TRBD2. The germline V gene encodes CDR1 SEHNR and CDR2 FQNEAQ (reference sequence). The CDR3 is 15 residues long. Trimming took 7 bases from V and 1 from J; bases not matched to a gene: 3. The CDR3 DNA sequence: TGTGCCAGCACACGGACTAGCGGGGGCACAGATACGCAGTATTTT. This translates into CASTRTSGGTDTQYF.

The rearrangement joins TRBV5-1 to TRBJ2-4; D perhaps matches TRBD2 (6 bases). Germline CDR1 SGHRS, CDR2 YFSETQ. The CDR3 has 13 residues. The V end lost 4 bases, the J end lost 5 bases, and 10 bases lay between the germline ends. This chain's CDR3 is CASSRPGENIQYF. Here the CDR3 DNA reads TGCGCCAGCAGCCGTCCGGGGGAAAACATTCAGTACTTC.